This TCR beta chain came from a study of blood T cells in healthy people across ages. Primed by a sample-barcoded 5' primer and a J-beta primer mix, a second PCR proceeded for 7 to 11 cycles. TCRdb reprocessed the 5' RACE reads via MiXCR and lists one record per CDR3 protein. Of 1.5 million to 2 million distinct CDR3 sequences listed, less than 50% are singletons. V was cut by 2 bases and J by 2 bases, with 12 bases left in between. CDR3 length: 15 residues. Looked up from germline, CDR1 is LGHNA and CDR2 is YSLEER. Sequencing input: blood. The genes are TRBV4-3 and TRBJ1-2, with D uncertain. This clonotype was sampled from a woman aged 40 to 49 in good health. The CDR3, as DNA: TGCGCCAGCAGCCAACGCGACGGATCAAACTATGGCTACACCTTC. This sequence encodes CASSQRDGSNYGYTF.